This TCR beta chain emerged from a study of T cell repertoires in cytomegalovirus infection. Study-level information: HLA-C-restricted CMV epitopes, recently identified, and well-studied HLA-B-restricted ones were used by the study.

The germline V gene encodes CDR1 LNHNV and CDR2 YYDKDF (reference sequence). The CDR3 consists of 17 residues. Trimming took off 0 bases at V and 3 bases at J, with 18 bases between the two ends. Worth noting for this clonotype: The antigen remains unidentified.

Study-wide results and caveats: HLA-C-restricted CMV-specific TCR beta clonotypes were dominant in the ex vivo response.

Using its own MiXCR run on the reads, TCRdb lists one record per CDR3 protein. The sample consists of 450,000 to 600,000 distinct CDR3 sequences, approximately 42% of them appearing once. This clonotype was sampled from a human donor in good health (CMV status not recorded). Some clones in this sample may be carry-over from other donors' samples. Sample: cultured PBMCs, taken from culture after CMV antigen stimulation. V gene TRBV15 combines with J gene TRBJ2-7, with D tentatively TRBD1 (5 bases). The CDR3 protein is CATSRESTVLKGYEQYF. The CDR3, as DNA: TGTGCCACCAGCAGAGAGTCGACAGTTCTCAAAGGCTACGAGCAGTACTTC.